Included here is one T cell receptor (beta chain) sequence, with context. Its specificity is unknown. The data belong to a study of T cell responses to AZD1222 COVID-19 vaccine. As for the study in general: Second-dose recipients at about 4 or about 12 weeks were treated as one pooled group.

General observations from the study: A reported finding is that nearly half of spike-specific TCRs target unmutated variant regions. It was only after the peak T cell response that any repertoires were sampled. White British people made up most donors, females outnumbered males, and clonal diversity was possibly underestimated.

The V gene lost 3 bases and the J gene lost 0 bases, with 9 bases spanning the gap. CDR3 length: 14 amino acids. Germline V gene lookup returns CDR1 SGHTA and CDR2 FQGNSA. TCRdb keeps only in-frame clones here, not all; method: immunoSEQ multiplex PCR. The sample includes under 150,000 clones, 85% to 90% of them seen just once. This specimen was peripheral blood, taken on day 0 of AZD1222 vaccination. This chain uses TRBV7-2 with TRBJ2-7, with no clear D. The receptor's source is an adult in good health. The CDR3 nucleotides read TGTGCCAGCAGCTTGCTCTCGACCTCCTACGAGCAGTACTTC. Translating it yields CASSLLSTSYEQYF.